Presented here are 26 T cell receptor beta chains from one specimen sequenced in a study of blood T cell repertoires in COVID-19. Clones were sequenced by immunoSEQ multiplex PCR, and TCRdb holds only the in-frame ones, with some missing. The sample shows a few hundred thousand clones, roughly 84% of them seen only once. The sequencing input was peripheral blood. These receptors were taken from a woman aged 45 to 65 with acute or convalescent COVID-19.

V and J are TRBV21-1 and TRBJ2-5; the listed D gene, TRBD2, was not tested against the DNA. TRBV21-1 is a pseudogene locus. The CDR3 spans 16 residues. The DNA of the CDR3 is TGTGCCAGCAGCAAAGCGGGACTAGCGGAAGGAGAGACCCAGTACTTC. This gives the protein CASSKAGLAEGETQYF.

Here the CDR3 DNA reads TGTGCCAGCAGCCCAGTGCCAGGGAGGGAGGCTTTCTTT. Its translation is CASSPVPGREAFF. V usage is TRBV7-2 and J usage is TRBJ1-1; tentatively, D is TRBD1 (5 bases). The germline gives CDR1 SGHTA, CDR2 FQGNSA. The CDR3 length is 13 residues. V was pared by 5 bases and J by 11 bases, with 18 bases between.

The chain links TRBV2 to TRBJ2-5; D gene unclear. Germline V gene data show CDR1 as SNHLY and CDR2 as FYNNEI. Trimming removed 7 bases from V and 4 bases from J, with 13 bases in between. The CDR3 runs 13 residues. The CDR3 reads CASTRGSGETQYF. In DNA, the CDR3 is TGTGCCAGCACCAGAGGTTCGGGAGAGACCCAGTACTTC.

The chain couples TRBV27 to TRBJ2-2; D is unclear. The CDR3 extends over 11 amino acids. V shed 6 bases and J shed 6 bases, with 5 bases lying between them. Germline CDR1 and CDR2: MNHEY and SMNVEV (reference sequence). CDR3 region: CASSLSGELFF. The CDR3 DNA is TGTGCCAGCAGCCTCTCCGGGGAGCTGTTTTTT.

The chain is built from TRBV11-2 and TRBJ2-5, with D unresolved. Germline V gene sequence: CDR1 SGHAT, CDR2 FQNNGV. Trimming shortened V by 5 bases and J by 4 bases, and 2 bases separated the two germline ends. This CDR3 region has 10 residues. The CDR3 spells CASSRETQYF. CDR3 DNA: TGTGCCAGCAGCCGAGAGACCCAGTACTTC.

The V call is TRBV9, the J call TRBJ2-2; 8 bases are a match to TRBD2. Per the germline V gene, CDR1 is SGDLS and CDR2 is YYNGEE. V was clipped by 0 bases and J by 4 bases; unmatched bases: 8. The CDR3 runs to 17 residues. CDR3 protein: CASSVGSGGGSTGELFF. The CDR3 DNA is TGTGCCAGCAGCGTAGGCTCCGGGGGGGGCAGCACCGGGGAGCTGTTTTTT.

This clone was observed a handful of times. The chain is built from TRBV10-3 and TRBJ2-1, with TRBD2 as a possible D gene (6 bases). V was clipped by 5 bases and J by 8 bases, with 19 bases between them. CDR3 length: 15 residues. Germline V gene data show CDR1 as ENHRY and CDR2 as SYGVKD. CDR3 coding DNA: TGTGCCATCAGTCCCCGGGTGGGAGGTTCCGATGAGCAGTTCTTC. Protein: CAISPRVGGSDEQFF.

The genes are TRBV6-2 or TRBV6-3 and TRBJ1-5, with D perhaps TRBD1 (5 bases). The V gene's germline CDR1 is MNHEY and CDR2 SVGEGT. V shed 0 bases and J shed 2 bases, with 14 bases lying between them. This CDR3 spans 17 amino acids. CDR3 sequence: CASSYSGHTGGNQPQHF. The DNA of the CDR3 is TGTGCCAGCAGTTACTCGGGCCACACGGGGGGCAATCAGCCCCAGCATTTT.

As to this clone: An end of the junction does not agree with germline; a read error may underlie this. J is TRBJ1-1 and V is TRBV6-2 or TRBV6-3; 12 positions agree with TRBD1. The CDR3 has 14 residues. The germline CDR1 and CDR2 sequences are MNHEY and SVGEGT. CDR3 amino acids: CASSRGTGGRLGIF. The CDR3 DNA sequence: TGTGCCAGCAGTAGGGGGACAGGGGGCCGGCTGGGGATCTTT.

The CDR3 here is CASSLADGGDRTNEKLFF. The CDR3 nucleotides read TGTGCCAGCAGCTTAGCCGACGGCGGGGATAGAACTAATGAAAAACTGTTTTTT. The V gene is TRBV7-9, the J gene TRBJ1-4, with no clear D. The CDR3 is made up of 18 amino acids. Trimming removed 0 bases at V and 1 base at J, with 15 bases between. The germline CDR1 and CDR2 sequences are SEHNR and FQNEAQ (reference sequence).

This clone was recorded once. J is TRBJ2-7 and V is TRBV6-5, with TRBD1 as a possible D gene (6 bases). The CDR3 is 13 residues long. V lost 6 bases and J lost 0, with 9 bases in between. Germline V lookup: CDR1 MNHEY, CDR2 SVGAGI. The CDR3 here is CASRRTDSYEQYF. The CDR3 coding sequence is TGTGCCAGCAGACGGACAGACTCCTACGAGCAGTACTTC.

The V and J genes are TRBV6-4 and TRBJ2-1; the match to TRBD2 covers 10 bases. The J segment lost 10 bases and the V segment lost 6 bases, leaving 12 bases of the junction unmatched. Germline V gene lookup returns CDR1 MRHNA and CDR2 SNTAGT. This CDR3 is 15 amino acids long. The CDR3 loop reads CASSLSGGAVREQFF. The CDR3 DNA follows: TGTGCCAGCAGCTTAAGCGGGGGGGCGGTTCGGGAGCAGTTCTTC.

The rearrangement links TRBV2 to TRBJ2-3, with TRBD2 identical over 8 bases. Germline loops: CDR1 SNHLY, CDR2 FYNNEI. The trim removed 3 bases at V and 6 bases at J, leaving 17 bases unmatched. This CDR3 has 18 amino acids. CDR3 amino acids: CASSDPESPGGGRDTQYF. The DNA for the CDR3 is TGTGCCAGCAGTGACCCCGAGTCTCCCGGGGGGGGGAGGGATACGCAGTATTTT.

The CDR3 reads CSVAGGLNTEAFF. The DNA of the CDR3 is TGCAGCGTCGCTGGGGGCCTGAACACTGAAGCTTTCTTT. This chain joins TRBV29-1 and TRBJ1-1, with a tentative D call TRBD1 (6 bases). V gave up 6 bases and J gave up 0 bases, with 11 bases separating them. The germline V gene encodes CDR1 SQVTM and CDR2 ANQGSEA. The CDR3 contains 13 residues.

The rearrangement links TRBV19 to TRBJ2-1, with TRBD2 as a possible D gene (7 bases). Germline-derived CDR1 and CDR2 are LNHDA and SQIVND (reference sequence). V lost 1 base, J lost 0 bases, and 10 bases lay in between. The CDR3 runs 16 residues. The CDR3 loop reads CASSIGGGASYNEQFF. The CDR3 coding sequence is TGTGCCAGTAGTATAGGAGGGGGGGCCTCCTACAATGAGCAGTTCTTC.

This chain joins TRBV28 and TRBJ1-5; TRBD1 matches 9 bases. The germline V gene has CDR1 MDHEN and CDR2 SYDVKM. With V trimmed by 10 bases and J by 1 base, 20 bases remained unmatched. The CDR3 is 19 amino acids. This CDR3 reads CATIGPGQGQTWSNQPQHF. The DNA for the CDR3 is TGTGCCACCATCGGCCCCGGACAGGGGCAAACCTGGAGCAATCAGCCCCAGCATTTT.

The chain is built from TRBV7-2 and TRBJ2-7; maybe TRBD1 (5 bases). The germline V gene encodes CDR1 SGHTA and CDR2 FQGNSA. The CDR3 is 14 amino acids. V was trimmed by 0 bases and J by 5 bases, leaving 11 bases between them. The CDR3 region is CASSLASQGHEQYF. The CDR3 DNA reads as TGTGCCAGCAGCTTAGCGAGTCAGGGCCACGAGCAGTACTTC.

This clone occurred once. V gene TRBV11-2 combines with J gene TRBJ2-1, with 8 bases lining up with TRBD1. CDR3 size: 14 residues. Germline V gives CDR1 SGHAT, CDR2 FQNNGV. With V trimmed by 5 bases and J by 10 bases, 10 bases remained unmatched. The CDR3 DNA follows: TGTGCCAGCAGCGCCACAACAGGGGGTTGGGAGCAGTTCTTC. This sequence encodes CASSATTGGWEQFF.

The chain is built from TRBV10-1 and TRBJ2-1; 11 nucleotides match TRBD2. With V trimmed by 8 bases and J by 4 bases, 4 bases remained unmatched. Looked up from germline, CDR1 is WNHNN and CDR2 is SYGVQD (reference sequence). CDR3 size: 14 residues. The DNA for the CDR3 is TGCGCCAGCGGGGCTAGCGGGAGGTACAATGAGCAGTTCTTC. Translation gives CASGASGRYNEQFF.

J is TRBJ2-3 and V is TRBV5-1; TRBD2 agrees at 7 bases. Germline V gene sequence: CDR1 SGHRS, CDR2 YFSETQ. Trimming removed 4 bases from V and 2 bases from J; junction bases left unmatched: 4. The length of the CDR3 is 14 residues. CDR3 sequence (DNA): TGCGCCAGCAGCACCGGGACTACCACAGATACGCAGTATTTT. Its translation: CASSTGTTTDTQYF.

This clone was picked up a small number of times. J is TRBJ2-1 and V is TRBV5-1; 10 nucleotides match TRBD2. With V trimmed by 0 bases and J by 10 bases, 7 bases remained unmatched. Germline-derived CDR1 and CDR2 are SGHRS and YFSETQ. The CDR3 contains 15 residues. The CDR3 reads CASSLGLAGVREQFF. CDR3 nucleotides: TGCGCCAGCAGCTTGGGTCTAGCGGGAGTGAGGGAGCAGTTCTTC.

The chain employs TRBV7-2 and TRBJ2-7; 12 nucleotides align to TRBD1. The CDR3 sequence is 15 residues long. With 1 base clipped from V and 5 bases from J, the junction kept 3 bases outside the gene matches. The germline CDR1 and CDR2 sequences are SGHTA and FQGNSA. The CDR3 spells CASSLGGQGAHEQYF. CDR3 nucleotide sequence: TGTGCCAGCAGCTTAGGGGGACAGGGGGCTCACGAGCAGTACTTC.

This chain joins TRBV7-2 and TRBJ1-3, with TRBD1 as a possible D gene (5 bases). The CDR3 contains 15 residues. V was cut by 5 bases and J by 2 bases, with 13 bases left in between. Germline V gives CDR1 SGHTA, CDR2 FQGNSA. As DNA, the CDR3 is TGTGCCAGCAGCCAAATCATGGGGCCTGGAAACACCATATATTTT. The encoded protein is CASSQIMGPGNTIYF.

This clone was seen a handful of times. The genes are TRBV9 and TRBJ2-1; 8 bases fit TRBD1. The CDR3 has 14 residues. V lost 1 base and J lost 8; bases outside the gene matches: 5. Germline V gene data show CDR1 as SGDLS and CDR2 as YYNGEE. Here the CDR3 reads CASSVQGALDEQFF. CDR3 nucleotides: TGTGCCAGCAGCGTACAGGGGGCTCTAGATGAGCAGTTCTTC. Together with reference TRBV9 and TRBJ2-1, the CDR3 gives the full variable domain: DSGVTQTPKHLITATGQRVTLRCSPRSGDLSVYWYQQSLDQGLQFLIQYYNGEERAKGNILERFSAQQFPDLHSELNLSSLELGDSALYFCASSVQGALDEQFFGPGTRLTVL.

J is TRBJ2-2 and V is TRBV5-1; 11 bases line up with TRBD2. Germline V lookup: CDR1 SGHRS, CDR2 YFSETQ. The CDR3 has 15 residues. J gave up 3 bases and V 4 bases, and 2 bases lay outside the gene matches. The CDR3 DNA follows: TGCGCCAGCAGCCAACTAGCGGGGGACACCGGGGAGCTGTTTTTT. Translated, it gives CASSQLAGDTGELFF.

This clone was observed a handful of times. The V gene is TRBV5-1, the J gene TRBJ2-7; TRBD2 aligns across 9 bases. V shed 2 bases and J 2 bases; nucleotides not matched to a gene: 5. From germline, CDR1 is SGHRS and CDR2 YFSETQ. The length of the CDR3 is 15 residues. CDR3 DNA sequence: TGCGCCAGCAGCTTCGCTAGCGGGGAGACCTACGAGCAGTACTTC. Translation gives CASSFASGETYEQYF.